This record concerns one T cell receptor (beta chain) sequence. The sample is drawn from a study of blood T cell repertoires in COVID-19. Methods used by the authors: Nucleated cell number was recorded as an estimate derived from reference gene primer amplification. The assay was immunoSEQ multiplex PCR, and TCRdb's table has in-frame clones only and misses some. V and J calls and clone size come straight from that table; D and trimming were deduced from the DNA. The table shows roughly 670,000 clones, with 80% to 90% occurring only once. Germline values: CDR1 SGHRS, CDR2 YFSETQ. The CDR3 extends over 11 amino acids. Trimming shortened V by 7 bases and J by 8 bases, and 12 bases separated the two germline ends.

The origin of this receptor is a woman between 18 and 29 years old with acute or convalescent COVID-19. Sample: peripheral blood. The V gene is TRBV5-1, the J gene TRBJ1-2, with D uncertain. Here the CDR3 reads CASRAGGGYTF. The CDR3 coding sequence is TGCGCCAGCCGAGCCGGAGGAGGCTACACCTTC.